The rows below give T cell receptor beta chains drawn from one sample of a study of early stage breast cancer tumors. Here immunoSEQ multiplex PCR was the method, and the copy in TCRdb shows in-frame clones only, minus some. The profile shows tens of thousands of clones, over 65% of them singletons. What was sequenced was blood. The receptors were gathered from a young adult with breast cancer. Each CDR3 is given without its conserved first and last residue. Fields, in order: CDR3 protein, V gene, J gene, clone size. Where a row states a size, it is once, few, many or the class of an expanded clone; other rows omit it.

ASKRRGDRVWEERNTEAF,TRBV2,TRBJ1-1,.
ASSVGQGLYGYT,TRBV9,TRBJ1-2,.
ASSLGQGRNEKLF,TRBV7-9,TRBJ1-4,.
ASSFRGAYNEQF,TRBV11-2,TRBJ2-1,.
ASSFGAGEADTQY,TRBV7-7,TRBJ2-3,.
ASSPGLDYNEQF,TRBV28,TRBJ2-1,.
ASSLAISGRNHEQF,TRBV7-9,TRBJ2-1,.
ASSHRRPAQADTQY,TRBV14,TRBJ2-3,once
ASSQEGRDQETQY,TRBV4-1,TRBJ2-5,.
ASSLDLGNYEQY,TRBV11-2,TRBJ2-7,.
ASSASGQPDTQY,TRBV6-1,TRBJ2-3,once
ASSRQGNNQPQH,TRBV11-2,TRBJ1-5,once
ASSDALAGITDTQY,TRBV25-1,TRBJ2-3,.
ATRVGGRAGETQY,TRBV15,TRBJ2-5,.
ASSIELDPRLDSNQPQH,TRBV19,TRBJ1-5,few
ASSLAYTGFTEAF,TRBV7-9,TRBJ1-1,.
ASSLATSAEQY,TRBV7-2,TRBJ2-7,.
ASSLGIAGGFYEQF,TRBV5-4,TRBJ2-1,.
ASSPSWTEKNYEQY,TRBV4-1,TRBJ2-7,.
AYSQGKAYEQY,TRBV30,TRBJ2-7,.
ASSFPRKAETQY,TRBV6-6,TRBJ2-5,once
ASSPRESRETQY,TRBV18,TRBJ2-5,.
ASSLGRDRLPYGYT,TRBV13,TRBJ1-2,.
ASSATAGTDTQY,TRBV27,TRBJ2-3,.
ASRGSEGQGSEKLF,TRBV7-9,TRBJ1-4,.
ASSLGTSGTFSYEQY,TRBV7-6,TRBJ2-7,.
ASSLPRAGGGETQY,TRBV28,TRBJ2-5,.
ASKKKGTSGRYQETQY,TRBV7-9,TRBJ2-5,once
ASSPRPNTGELF,TRBV7-2,TRBJ2-2,.
ASSEVKETQY,TRBV6-1,TRBJ2-5,.
AWNLAGSEQY,TRBV30,TRBJ2-7,.
ASSPSGSKETQY,TRBV7-2,TRBJ2-5,once
ASSSQDFYGYT,TRBV5-4,TRBJ1-2,.
ASSVDVSNNEQF,TRBV9,TRBJ2-1,.
ASSPPPQGDDEQY,TRBV18,TRBJ2-7,.
ASSLYGRGYIQY,TRBV5-6,TRBJ2-4,.
ASSPRGTERSEAF,TRBV18,TRBJ1-1,.
ASSEDQGASLYEQY,TRBV5-6,TRBJ2-7,medium-sized
ASSVDIEQF,TRBV9,TRBJ2-1,.
ASSWTGPASYNEQF,TRBV27,TRBJ2-1,.
ASSRGLAEDNEQF,TRBV5-1,TRBJ2-1,.
ASRRQGQETQY,TRBV7-8,TRBJ2-5,once
ASVRPAKNIQY,TRBV27,TRBJ2-4,once
SVGGRNTGELF,TRBV29-1,TRBJ2-2,.
ASSSEEQF,TRBV7-9,TRBJ2-1,.
ASSLMGDEKLF,TRBV5-1,TRBJ1-4,.
ASSQDTPGSGNTIY,TRBV4-3,TRBJ1-3,few
ASTADSANYGYT,TRBV2,TRBJ1-2,.
ASSHRDRGEYEQY,TRBV14,TRBJ2-7,.
ASSESHSSYEQY,TRBV10-2,TRBJ2-7,.
ASSPRQGWDTEAF,TRBV6-5,TRBJ1-1,.
ASSQDAALGYNEQF,TRBV4-2,TRBJ2-1,.
ASSLQQGTGELF,TRBV18,TRBJ2-2,.
ASSSSSGDTQY,TRBV7-3,TRBJ2-3,.
AISESLTPGTNYGYT,TRBV10-3,TRBJ1-2,once
ASSRSDRGGNTEAF,TRBV18,TRBJ1-1,.
ASSQDERETQY,TRBV11-1,TRBJ2-5,.